This section outlines one TCR beta chain sequence together with its context. As yet, its antigen is unknown. V gave up 2 bases and J gave up 5 bases, with 10 bases separating them. CDR3 length: 13 amino acids. These data come from a study of T cell responses to AZD1222 COVID-19 vaccine. Study findings and constraints: Once two AZD1222 doses were given, Spike-specific TCR breadth and depth went up. Within unmutated variant regions lay the reported targets of nearly half of spike-specific TCRs. Only a handful of AZD1222 recipients, about six in all, had baseline seropositivity.

TCRdb's table, derived via immunoSEQ multiplex PCR, lists solely in-frame clones and lacks some. Among roughly 150,000 clones listed, around 91% were seen once. The chain links TRBV5-3 to TRBJ1-1; D is uncertain. TRBV5-3 is placed among ORFs of uncertain function. The sequence was obtained from an adult who received the AZD1222 COVID-19 vaccine. Specimen: peripheral blood, collected 28 days after the second AZD1222 dose. The CDR3 loop is CARSLPSRTEAFF. CDR3 sequence (DNA): TGTGCCAGAAGCTTACCGTCAAGGACTGAAGCTTTCTTT.